This TCR beta chain was observed in a study of early T cells in non-severe SARS-CoV-2 infection. Study-wide points: Private and CD4 specificities were missed by VDJdb matching, which favored anti-spike CD8 responses.

Using its own MiXCR run on the 5' RACE reads, TCRdb lists one record per CDR3 protein. Among 37,000 or so distinct CDR3 sequences listed, 4.5% to 7% were seen once. Per germline, CDR1 SGHTA and CDR2 FQGTGA. Trimming shortened V by 5 bases and J by 4 bases, and 16 bases separated the two germline ends. The CDR3 loop spans 15 amino acids. About this clonotype: Its matching antigen is unknown.

The rearrangement uses TRBV7-3 and TRBJ2-3; unclear D gene. The sequence was collected from an adult who was a healthcare worker with PCR-confirmed SARS-CoV-2 infection or an uninfected control (not recorded which). The sequenced sample consisted of whole blood. The CDR3 here is CASSPTLGSADTQYF. The CDR3, as DNA: TGTGCCAGCAGCCCGACGCTAGGAAGTGCAGATACGCAGTATTTT.